This T cell receptor beta chain was sequenced in a study of blood T cell repertoires in COVID-19. Background on the study: Acute-phase and convalescent COVID-19 samples originated in the United States, Italy and Spain.

In the original workflow: Researchers report that nucleated cell counts were estimated from reference gene primer amplification. Clones were sequenced by immunoSEQ multiplex PCR, and TCRdb holds only the in-frame ones, with some missing. V, J and clone size were drawn from that table, and D and trimming were deduced from the DNA. The sample includes roughly 320,000 clones, 85% to 95% of them seen just once. This CDR3 is 14 amino acids long. In germline, CDR1 is SGHVS, CDR2 FNYEAQ. The trim removed 3 bases at V and 7 bases at J, leaving 4 bases unmatched. Cohorts were assigned according to the clinical history that participants reported. People in the exposed group encountered a COVID-19 case within 2 weeks before entering the study.

Sequenced: PBMCs or T cells enriched from blood (not recorded which). The V and J genes are TRBV7-6 and TRBJ1-1; 11 nucleotides match TRBD1. The TCR comes from a woman aged 25 to 39 who had been exposed to COVID-19. CDR3 loop: CASSFPGQGVEAFF. The CDR3 nucleotides read TGTGCCAGCAGCTTTCCGGGACAGGGGGTTGAAGCTTTCTTT.